This T cell receptor (beta chain) was captured by sequencing in a study of blood T cell repertoires in COVID-19. Authors' methods: Reference gene primer amplification in the assay estimated nucleated cell counts. Produced via immunoSEQ multiplex PCR; TCRdb's table is partial and in-frame only. V and J calls plus clone size are reproduced from that table; the DNA served to infer D and trimming. This sample yields approximately 300,000 clones, of which 92% are seen a single time; 18% belongs to the top ten. This sequence was found in a woman in her twenties or thirties who had recovered from COVID-19. Sequencing was done on a sample of PBMCs or T cells enriched from blood (not recorded which).

CDR3 region: CASSVGLDASYNEQFF. In DNA form, the CDR3 reads TGTGCCAGCAGCGTGGGACTAGACGCATCCTACAATGAGCAGTTCTTC. V usage is TRBV9 and J usage is TRBJ2-1; TRBD2 matches 8 bases. J was trimmed by 1 base and V by 2 bases; bases with no gene match: 5. Germline V gene sequence: CDR1 SGDLS, CDR2 YYNGEE. The CDR3 extends over 16 amino acids.